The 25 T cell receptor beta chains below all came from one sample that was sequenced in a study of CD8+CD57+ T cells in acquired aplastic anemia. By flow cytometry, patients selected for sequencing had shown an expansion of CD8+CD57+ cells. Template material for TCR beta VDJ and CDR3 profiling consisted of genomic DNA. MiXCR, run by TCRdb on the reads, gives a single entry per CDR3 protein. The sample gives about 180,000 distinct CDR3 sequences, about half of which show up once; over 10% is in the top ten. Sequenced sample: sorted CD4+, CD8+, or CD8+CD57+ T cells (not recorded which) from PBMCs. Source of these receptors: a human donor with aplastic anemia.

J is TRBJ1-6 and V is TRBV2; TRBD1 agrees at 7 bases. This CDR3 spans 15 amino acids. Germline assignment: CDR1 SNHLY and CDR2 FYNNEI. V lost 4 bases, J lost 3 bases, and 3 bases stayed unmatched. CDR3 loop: CASSGGGSYNSPLHF. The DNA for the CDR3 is TGTGCCAGCAGTGGAGGGGGCAGCTATAATTCACCCCTCCACTTT.

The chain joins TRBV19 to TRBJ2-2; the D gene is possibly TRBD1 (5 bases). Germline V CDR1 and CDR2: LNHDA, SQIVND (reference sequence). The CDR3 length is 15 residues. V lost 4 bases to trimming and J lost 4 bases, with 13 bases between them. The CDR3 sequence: CASSRGPYLTGELFF. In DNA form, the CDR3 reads TGTGCCAGTAGTAGGGGCCCCTACCTCACCGGGGAGCTGTTTTTT.

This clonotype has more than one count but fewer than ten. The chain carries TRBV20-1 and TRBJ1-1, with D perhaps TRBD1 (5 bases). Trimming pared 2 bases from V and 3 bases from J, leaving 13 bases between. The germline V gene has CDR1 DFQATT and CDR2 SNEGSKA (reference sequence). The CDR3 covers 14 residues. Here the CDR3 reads CSARQGQVYTEAFF. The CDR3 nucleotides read TGCAGTGCTAGACAGGGTCAAGTGTACACTGAAGCTTTCTTT.

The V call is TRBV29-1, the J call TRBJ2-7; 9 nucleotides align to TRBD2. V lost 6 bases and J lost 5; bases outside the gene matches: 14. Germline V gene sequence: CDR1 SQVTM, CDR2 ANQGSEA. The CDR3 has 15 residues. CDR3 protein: CSVDPVPSGVNEQYF. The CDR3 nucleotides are TGCAGCGTCGACCCGGTACCTAGCGGGGTCAACGAGCAGTACTTC.

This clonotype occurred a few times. CDR3 region: CSLDRASGTDTQYF. In DNA, the CDR3 is TGCAGCTTAGATCGGGCTAGCGGGACAGATACGCAGTATTTT. This chain joins TRBV29-1 and TRBJ2-3; 8 nucleotides line up with TRBD2. The CDR3 extends over 14 amino acids. The germline V gene encodes CDR1 SQVTM and CDR2 ANQGSEA. Germline trimming cut 8 bases from V and 3 bases from J; bases unmatched to any gene: 10.

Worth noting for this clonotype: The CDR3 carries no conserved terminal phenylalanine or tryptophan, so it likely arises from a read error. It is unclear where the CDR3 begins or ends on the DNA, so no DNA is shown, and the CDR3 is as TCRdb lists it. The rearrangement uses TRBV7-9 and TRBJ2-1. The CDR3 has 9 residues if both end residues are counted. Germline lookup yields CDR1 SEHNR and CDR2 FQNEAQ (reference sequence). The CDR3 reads CASSLVDLS.

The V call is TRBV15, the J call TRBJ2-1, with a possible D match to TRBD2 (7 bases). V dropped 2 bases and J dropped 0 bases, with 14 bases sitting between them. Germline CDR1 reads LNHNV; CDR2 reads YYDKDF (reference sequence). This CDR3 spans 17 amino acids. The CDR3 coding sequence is TGTGCCACCAGCAGATGGGGGGGCCCGAGCTCCTACAATGAGCAGTTCTTC. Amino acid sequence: CATSRWGGPSSYNEQFF.

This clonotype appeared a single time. The chain's CDR3 is CASSESRGKDGYTF. The CDR3, as DNA: TGCGCCAGCAGTGAGTCAAGGGGAAAGGATGGCTACACCTTC. The chain employs TRBV10-2 and TRBJ1-2; D is possibly TRBD1 (5 bases). Trimming pared 0 bases from V and 6 bases from J, leaving 11 bases between. The CDR3 spans 14 residues. CDR1 WSHSY and CDR2 SAAADI come from the germline V gene.

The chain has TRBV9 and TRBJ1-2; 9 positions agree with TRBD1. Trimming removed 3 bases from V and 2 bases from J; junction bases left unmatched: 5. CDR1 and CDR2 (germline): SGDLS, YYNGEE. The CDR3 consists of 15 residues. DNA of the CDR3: TGTGCCAGCAGCGCGACCGGGACAGGGAACTATGGCTACACCTTC. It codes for CASSATGTGNYGYTF.

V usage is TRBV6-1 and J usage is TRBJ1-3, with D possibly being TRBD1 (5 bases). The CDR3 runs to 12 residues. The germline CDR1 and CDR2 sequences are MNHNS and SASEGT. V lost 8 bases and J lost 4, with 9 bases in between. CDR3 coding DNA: TGTGCCAGCTGGGGCGCAGGAAACACCATATATTTT. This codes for CASWGAGNTIYF.

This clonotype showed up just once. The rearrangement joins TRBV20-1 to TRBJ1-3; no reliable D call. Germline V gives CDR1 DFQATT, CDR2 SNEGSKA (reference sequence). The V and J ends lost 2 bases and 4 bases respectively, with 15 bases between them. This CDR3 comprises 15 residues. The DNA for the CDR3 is TGCAGTGCTAGATCGGGTCGGGGTCCAGGAAACACCATATATTTT. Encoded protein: CSARSGRGPGNTIYF.

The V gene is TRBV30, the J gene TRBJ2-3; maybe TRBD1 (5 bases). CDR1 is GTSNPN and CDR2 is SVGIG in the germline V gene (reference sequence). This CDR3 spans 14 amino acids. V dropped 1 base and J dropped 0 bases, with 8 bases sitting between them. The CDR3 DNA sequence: TGTGCCTGGAGTGGACAGCCTAGCACAGATACGCAGTATTTT. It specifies CAWSGQPSTDTQYF.

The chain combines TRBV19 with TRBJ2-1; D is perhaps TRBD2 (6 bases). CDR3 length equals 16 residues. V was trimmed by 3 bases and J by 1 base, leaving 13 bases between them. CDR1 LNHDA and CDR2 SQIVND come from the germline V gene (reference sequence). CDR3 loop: CASSMEGGQSYNEQFF. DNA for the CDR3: TGTGCCAGTAGTATGGAGGGCGGTCAGTCCTACAATGAGCAGTTCTTC. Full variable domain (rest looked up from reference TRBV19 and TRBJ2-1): DGGITQSPKYLFRKEGQNVTLSCEQNLNHDAMYWYRQDPGQGLRLIYYSQIVNDFQKGDIAEGYSVSREKKESFPLTVTSAQKNPTAFYLCASSMEGGQSYNEQFFGPGTRLTVL.

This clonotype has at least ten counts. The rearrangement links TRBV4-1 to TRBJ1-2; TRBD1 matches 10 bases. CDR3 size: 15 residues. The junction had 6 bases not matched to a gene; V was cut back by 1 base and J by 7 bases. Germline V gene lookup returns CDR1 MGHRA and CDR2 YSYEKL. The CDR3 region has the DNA TGCGCCAGCAGCCAAGCGGGACAGGGGATCGTTGGCTACACCTTC. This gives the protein CASSQAGQGIVGYTF.

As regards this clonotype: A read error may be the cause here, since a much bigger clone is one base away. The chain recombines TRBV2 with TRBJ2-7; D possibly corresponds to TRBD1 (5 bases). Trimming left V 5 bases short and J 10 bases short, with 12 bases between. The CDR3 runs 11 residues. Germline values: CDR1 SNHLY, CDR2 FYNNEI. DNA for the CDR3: TGTGCCAGCAGTTCAGGGCTTGGTCAGTACTTC. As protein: CASSSGLGQYF.

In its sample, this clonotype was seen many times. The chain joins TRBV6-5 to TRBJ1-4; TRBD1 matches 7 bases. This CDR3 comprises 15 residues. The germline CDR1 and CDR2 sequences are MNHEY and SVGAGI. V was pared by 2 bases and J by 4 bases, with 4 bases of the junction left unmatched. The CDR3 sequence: CASSYQTGRNEKLFF. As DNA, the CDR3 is TGTGCCAGCAGTTACCAGACAGGGCGTAATGAAAAACTGTTTTTT.

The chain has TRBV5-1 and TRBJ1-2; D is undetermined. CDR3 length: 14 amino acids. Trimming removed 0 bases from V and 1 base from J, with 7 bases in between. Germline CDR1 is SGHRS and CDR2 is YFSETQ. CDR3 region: CASSLGADNYGYTF. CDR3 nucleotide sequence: TGCGCCAGCAGCTTGGGGGCAGATAACTATGGCTACACCTTC.

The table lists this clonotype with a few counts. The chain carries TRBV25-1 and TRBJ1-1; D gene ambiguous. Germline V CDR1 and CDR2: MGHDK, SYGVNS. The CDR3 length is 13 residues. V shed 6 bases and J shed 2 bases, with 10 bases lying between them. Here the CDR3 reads CASSFGRNTEAFF. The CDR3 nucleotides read TGTGCCAGCAGCTTTGGCAGAAACACTGAAGCTTTCTTT.

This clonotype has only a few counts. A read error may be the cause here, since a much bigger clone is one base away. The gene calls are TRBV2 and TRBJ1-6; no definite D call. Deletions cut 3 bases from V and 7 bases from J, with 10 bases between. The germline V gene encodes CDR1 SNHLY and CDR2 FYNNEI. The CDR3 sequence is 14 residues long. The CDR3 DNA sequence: TGTGCCAGCAGTGAGGTGAGGGCCAATTCACCCCTCCACTTT. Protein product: CASSEVRANSPLHF.

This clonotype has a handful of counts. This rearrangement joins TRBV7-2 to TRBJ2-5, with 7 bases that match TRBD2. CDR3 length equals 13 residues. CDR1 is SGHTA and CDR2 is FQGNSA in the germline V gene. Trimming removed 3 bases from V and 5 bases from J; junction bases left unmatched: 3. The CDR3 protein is CASSFWGGETQYF. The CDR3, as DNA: TGTGCCAGCAGCTTTTGGGGAGGGGAGACCCAGTACTTC.

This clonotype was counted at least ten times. The CDR3 nucleotides read TGTGCCAGCAGGGACAACTGGTCCGGGGAGACCCAGTACTTC. Its translation: CASRDNWSGETQYF. The rearrangement uses TRBV2 and TRBJ2-5; D possibly corresponds to TRBD1 (5 bases). Trimming shortened V by 6 bases and J by 5 bases, and 16 bases separated the two germline ends. CDR3 length: 14 residues. CDR1 is SNHLY and CDR2 is FYNNEI in the germline V gene.

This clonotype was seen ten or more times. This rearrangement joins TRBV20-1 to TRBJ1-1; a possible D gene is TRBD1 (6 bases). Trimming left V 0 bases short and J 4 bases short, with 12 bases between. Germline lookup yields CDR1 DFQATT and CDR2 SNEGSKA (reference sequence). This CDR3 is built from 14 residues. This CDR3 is CSARDLRGGTEAFF. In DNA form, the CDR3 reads TGCAGTGCTAGAGATCTCAGAGGGGGCACTGAAGCTTTCTTT.

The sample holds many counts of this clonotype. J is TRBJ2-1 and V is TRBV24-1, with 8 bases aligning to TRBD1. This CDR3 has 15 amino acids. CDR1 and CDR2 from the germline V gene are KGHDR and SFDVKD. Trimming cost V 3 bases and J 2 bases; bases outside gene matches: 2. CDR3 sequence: CATSDPGGPYNEQFF. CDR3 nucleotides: TGTGCCACCAGTGATCCAGGGGGCCCCTACAATGAGCAGTTCTTC.

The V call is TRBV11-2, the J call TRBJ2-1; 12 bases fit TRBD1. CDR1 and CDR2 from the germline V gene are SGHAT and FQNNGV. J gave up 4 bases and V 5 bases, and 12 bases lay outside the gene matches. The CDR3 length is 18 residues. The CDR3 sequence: CASSPRDRGLSLYNEQFF. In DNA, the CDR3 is TGTGCCAGCAGCCCTAGGGACAGGGGGCTCTCACTTTACAATGAGCAGTTCTTC.

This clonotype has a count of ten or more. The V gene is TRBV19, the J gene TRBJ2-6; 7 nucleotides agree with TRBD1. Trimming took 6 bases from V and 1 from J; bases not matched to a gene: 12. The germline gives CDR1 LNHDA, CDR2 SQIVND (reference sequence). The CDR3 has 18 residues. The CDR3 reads CASRRTGTVNSGANVLTF. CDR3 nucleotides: TGTGCCAGTAGGAGGACCGGGACAGTGAATTCTGGGGCCAACGTCCTGACTTTC.